This entry lists 29 T cell receptor beta chains sequenced from one sample in a study of blood T cell repertoires in COVID-19 (dated by TCRdb to the early 2020s). The library came from the immunoSEQ multiplex PCR assay. The immuneACCESS repertoire file appears here via TCRdb, limited to in-frame rearrangements. These files lack a portion of the clones; in checked studies, under half of the deficit traces to unresolved V genes, and the cause of the others is not known. The sample yields 190,000 or so clones; roughly 77% were counted once. 12% of the sample is in the top ten clones. Sequencing used peripheral blood. The receptors were gathered from a woman older than 75 with COVID-19, enrolled during active disease.

This chain connects TRBV3-1 (or the pseudogene TRBV3-2) to TRBJ2-2, with TRBD2 identical over 16 bases. Germline lookup yields CDR1 LGHDT and CDR2 YNNKEL (reference sequence). V was pared by 7 bases and J by 5 bases, with 7 bases of the junction left unmatched. The CDR3 is made up of 17 amino acids. The CDR3 DNA reads TGTGCCAGCACCGGGACTAGCGGGGGGGCCAGGACCGGGGAGCTGTTTTTT. Its protein product is CASTGTSGGARTGELFF.

V usage is TRBV11-2 and J usage is TRBJ2-2; 9 nucleotides match TRBD2. The germline V gene has CDR1 SGHAT and CDR2 FQNNGV. V shed 6 bases, J shed 7 bases, and the junction held 6 bases outside the gene matches. The CDR3 is made up of 14 amino acids. This CDR3 is CASRPAGGSGELFF. CDR3 nucleotide sequence: TGTGCCAGCAGGCCCGCGGGGGGGAGCGGGGAGCTGTTTTTT.

The rearrangement joins TRBV6-4 to TRBJ1-2; D is unresolved. The ends were cut back, 7 bases at V and 4 bases at J, with 16 bases in the middle. The CDR3 extends over 14 amino acids. Germline loops: CDR1 MRHNA, CDR2 SNTAGT. CDR3 in amino acids: CASKPEYSGYGYTF. Here the CDR3 DNA reads TGTGCCAGCAAACCCGAATATAGCGGCTATGGCTACACCTTC.

The chain employs TRBV2 and TRBJ2-1; 7 bases align to TRBD2. The germline V gene has CDR1 SNHLY and CDR2 FYNNEI. The CDR3 has 13 amino acids. The trim removed 6 bases at V and 6 bases at J, leaving 5 bases unmatched. In DNA form, the CDR3 reads TGTGCCAGCAGAGGGGACTATTTCAATGAGCAGTTCTTC. It specifies CASRGDYFNEQFF.

This clone was recorded a few times. This sequence joins TRBV7-9 and TRBJ2-5; 7 bases are shared with TRBD2. The junction had 9 bases not matched to a gene; V was cut back by 5 bases and J by 9 bases. CDR3 length: 13 residues. Germline V gene lookup returns CDR1 SEHNR and CDR2 FQNEAQ (reference sequence). CDR3 region: CASSLLGAGAQYF. CDR3 nucleotide sequence: TGTGCCAGCAGCCTCCTAGGGGCGGGGGCCCAGTACTTC.

The J gene is TRBJ2-3, the V gene TRBV3-1 (or the pseudogene TRBV3-2); possible D gene TRBD2, 7 bases. Germline values: CDR1 LGHDT, CDR2 YNNKEL (reference sequence). The CDR3 consists of 16 residues. V was shortened by 1 base and J by 8 bases, with 19 bases between the two germline ends. In DNA form, the CDR3 reads TGTGCCAGCAGCCAAGCCCGGACGGGGGGCGGCGGTACGCAGTATTTT. Translating gives CASSQARTGGGGTQYF.

Only a few counts were recorded for this clone. The V gene is TRBV7-9, the J gene TRBJ2-7; TRBD2 agrees at 8 bases. The CDR3 runs 13 residues. Germline values: CDR1 SEHNR, CDR2 FQNEAQ (reference sequence). With V trimmed by 5 bases and J by 7 bases, 7 bases remained unmatched. The CDR3, as DNA: TGTGCCAGCAGCCCCGGGAGGGTTCTGGAGCAGTACTTC. Its protein is CASSPGRVLEQYF.

This chain links TRBV7-8 with TRBJ2-2; D may be TRBD2 (5 bases). Trimming took 11 bases from V and 2 from J, leaving 15 bases between them. The V gene's germline CDR1 is SGHVS and CDR2 FQNEAQ. The CDR3 runs 14 residues. The CDR3 nucleotides read TGTGCCCAGGTGAAAGCGGATAACACCGGGGAGCTGTTTTTT. Translated, it gives CAQVKADNTGELFF.

This clone was seen only once. The CDR3 protein is CASSLQGAGETQYF. The DNA of the CDR3 is TGCGCCAGCAGCTTACAGGGGGCAGGGGAGACCCAGTACTTC. This chain uses TRBV5-1 with TRBJ2-5; 9 bases are a match to TRBD1. This CDR3 comprises 14 residues. V lost 2 bases, J lost 5 bases, and 4 bases stayed unmatched. Germline CDR1 is SGHRS and CDR2 is YFSETQ.

The chain has TRBV29-1 and TRBJ1-2; 11 bases map to TRBD1. The V gene end was trimmed by 1 base and the J gene end by 6 bases; junction bases not matched to a gene: 7. From germline, CDR1 is SQVTM and CDR2 ANQGSEA. The CDR3 has 15 residues. CDR3 loop: CSVEGPDRGRNGYTF. CDR3 in DNA: TGCAGCGTTGAAGGCCCGGACAGGGGGCGGAATGGCTACACCTTC.

This chain uses TRBV29-1 with TRBJ1-1; TRBD1 agrees at 9 bases. CDR3 length: 14 amino acids. Trimming took 4 bases from V and 1 from J; bases not matched to a gene: 4. Germline values: CDR1 SQVTM, CDR2 ANQGSEA. In nucleotides, the CDR3 is TGCAGCGTTGTCCGGACAGGGGCGAACACTGAAGCTTTCTTT. Residues: CSVVRTGANTEAFF.

V is TRBV28 and J is TRBJ2-3; 7 bases line up with TRBD2. The junction had 2 bases not matched to a gene; V was cut back by 2 bases and J by 3 bases. Germline lookup yields CDR1 MDHEN and CDR2 SYDVKM. CDR3 length equals 14 residues. The CDR3 DNA sequence: TGTGCCAGCAGTTTAAGGACTAGGACAGATACGCAGTATTTT. It codes for CASSLRTRTDTQYF.

The V and J genes are TRBV21-1 and TRBJ1-3; no check of the table's D call, TRBD1, against the DNA was made. TRBV21-1 is labeled a pseudogene. This CDR3 has 18 amino acids. The CDR3 spells CASSLDGAGPSSGNTIYF. In nucleotides, the CDR3 is TGTGCCAGCAGCCTCGATGGGGCAGGCCCGTCATCTGGAAACACCATATATTTT.

The chain carries TRBV19 and TRBJ1-2; D is uncertain. The CDR3 spans 13 residues. Trimming left V 6 bases short and J 4 bases short, with 12 bases between. Germline assignment: CDR1 LNHDA and CDR2 SQIVND (reference sequence). CDR3 sequence reads: CASRDRRGYGYTF. DNA of the CDR3: TGTGCCAGTAGAGACCGACGAGGCTATGGCTACACCTTC. Full variable domain (rest looked up from reference TRBV19 and TRBJ1-2): DGGITQSPKYLFRKEGQNVTLSCEQNLNHDAMYWYRQDPGQGLRLIYYSQIVNDFQKGDIAEGYSVSREKKESFPLTVTSAQKNPTAFYLCASRDRRGYGYTFGSGTRLTVV.

J is TRBJ1-2 and V is TRBV28; maybe TRBD1 (5 bases). Germline values: CDR1 MDHEN, CDR2 SYDVKM. The CDR3 consists of 11 residues. The V end was cut by 6 bases, the J end by 8 bases, with 10 bases between. Written as DNA, the CDR3 is TGTGCCAGCAGCCTTGACAGAGGCTACACCTTC. Translation: CASSLDRGYTF.

This clone was recorded a few times. The V call is TRBV5-4, the J call TRBJ1-2; D unresolved. Deletions cut 1 base from V and 7 bases from J, with 14 bases between. The CDR3 has 14 residues. Germline CDR1 SGHNT, CDR2 YYREEE (reference sequence). CDR3 loop: CASSLPGFMGGYTF. The CDR3, as DNA: TGTGCCAGCAGCTTGCCAGGTTTCATGGGTGGCTACACCTTC.

This chain joins TRBV9 and TRBJ2-2; D unresolved. Germline CDR1 SGDLS, CDR2 YYNGEE. V shed 0 bases and J shed 7 bases, with 7 bases lying between them. There are 13 residues in the CDR3. The DNA of the CDR3 is TGTGCCAGCAGCGTAGTCTCGAGCGGGGAGCTGTTTTTT. This sequence encodes CASSVVSSGELFF. Full variable domain (missing parts from reference TRBV9 and TRBJ2-2): DSGVTQTPKHLITATGQRVTLRCSPRSGDLSVYWYQQSLDQGLQFLIQYYNGEERAKGNILERFSAQQFPDLHSELNLSSLELGDSALYFCASSVVSSGELFFGEGSRLTVL.

The sample holds a few counts of this clone. The J gene is TRBJ2-3, the V gene TRBV5-5, with 12 bases lining up with TRBD2. The CDR3 length is 16 residues. Germline CDR1 reads SGHKS; CDR2 reads YYEKEE (reference sequence). The V and J ends lost 0 bases and 2 bases, in that order; junction bases with no gene match: 1. Here the CDR3 DNA reads TGTGCCAGCAGCTTGGCTAGCGGGGGGGCCACAGATACGCAGTATTTT. This sequence encodes CASSLASGGATDTQYF. Looking up the rest from reference TRBV5-5 and TRBJ2-3 gives the full variable domain: DAGVTQSPTHLIKTRGQQVTLRCSPISGHKSVSWYQQVLGQGPQFIFQYYEKEERGRGNFPDRFSARQFPNYSSELNVNALLLGDSALYLCASSLASGGATDTQYFGPGTRLTVL.

This sequence joins TRBV18 and TRBJ1-1, with D possibly matching TRBD1 (6 bases). In germline, CDR1 is KGHSH, CDR2 LQKENI. The V end lost 3 bases, the J end lost 1 base, and 12 bases lay between the germline ends. The CDR3 is 15 amino acids. The DNA for the CDR3 is TGTGCCAGCTCACCCCAACAGGGCGAGAACACTGAAGCTTTCTTT. This codes for CASSPQQGENTEAFF.

The rearrangement links TRBV6-5 to TRBJ2-5, with D perhaps matching TRBD1 (6 bases). The V and J ends lost 1 base and 3 bases respectively, with 12 bases between them. The CDR3 extends over 15 amino acids. The germline CDR1 and CDR2 sequences are MNHEY and SVGAGI. CDR3 region: CASSYFGGAEETQYF. CDR3 nucleotide sequence: TGTGCCAGCAGTTACTTTGGGGGCGCGGAAGAGACCCAGTACTTC.

The chain employs TRBV4-3 and TRBJ2-3; 9 nucleotides match TRBD2. The CDR3 totals 17 residues. Germline V gives CDR1 LGHNA, CDR2 YSLEER. The J segment lost 4 bases and the V segment lost 0 bases, leaving 8 bases of the junction unmatched. The CDR3 region is CASSQDSSGGIPDTQYF. CDR3 DNA sequence: TGCGCCAGCAGCCAAGATTCCAGCGGGGGGATCCCAGATACGCAGTATTTT.

The chain is built from TRBV10-1 and TRBJ2-7; 9 positions match TRBD2. Germline CDR1 is WNHNN and CDR2 is SYGVQD (reference sequence). CDR3 length: 17 residues. J gave up 2 bases and V 4 bases, and 12 bases lay outside the gene matches. The CDR3 region is CASSGVWVAGVAYEQYF. In DNA form, the CDR3 reads TGCGCCAGCAGTGGTGTCTGGGTAGCGGGGGTGGCCTACGAGCAGTACTTC.

This chain joins TRBV15 and TRBJ2-7; TRBD1 agrees at 7 bases. Germline loops: CDR1 LNHNV, CDR2 YYDKDF (reference sequence). The CDR3 sequence is 14 residues long. The V and J ends lost 4 bases and 2 bases, in that order; junction bases with no gene match: 5. DNA of the CDR3: TGTGCCACCAGCACTAACAGGGGAGCCTACGAGCAGTACTTC. Protein: CATSTNRGAYEQYF.

This sequence joins TRBV7-3 and TRBJ1-4; D uncertain. From germline, CDR1 is SGHTA and CDR2 FQGTGA. The CDR3 has 13 amino acids. The germline V and J ends were trimmed by 7 bases and 5 bases, with 11 bases remaining between them. The CDR3 DNA follows: TGTGCCAGCACCTTTCGTATCAATGAAAAACTGTTTTTT. Its protein is CASTFRINEKLFF.

This chain links TRBV5-1 with TRBJ2-3; 12 nucleotides line up with TRBD1. The junction had 9 bases not matched to a gene; V was cut back by 2 bases and J by 5 bases. Germline V CDR1 and CDR2: SGHRS, YFSETQ. CDR3 length equals 17 residues. The CDR3 bases are TGCGCCAGCAGCTTAAGCCCGGGACAGGGGGCGGGAGATACGCAGTATTTT. Encoded protein: CASSLSPGQGAGDTQYF.

The V call is TRBV5-1, the J call TRBJ2-2, with 12 bases aligning to TRBD1. Germline V gene data show CDR1 as SGHRS and CDR2 as YFSETQ. The CDR3 has 15 residues. V trimming: 4 bases; J trimming: 5 bases; junction bases outside the gene matches: 3. CDR3 in DNA: TGCGCCAGCAGCCGGGGACAGGGGGCGACCGGGGAGCTGTTTTTT. Amino acids: CASSRGQGATGELFF.

CDR3 sequence: CAIRDSRSYNEQFF. The CDR3 nucleotides read TGTGCCATCAGGGACAGTCGCTCCTACAATGAGCAGTTCTTC. This chain uses TRBV10-3 with TRBJ2-1, with D maybe TRBD1 (6 bases). The V end was cut by 6 bases, the J end by 0 bases, with 9 bases between. Germline V gene lookup returns CDR1 ENHRY and CDR2 SYGVKD. The CDR3 has 14 amino acids.

The chain is built from TRBV14 and TRBJ1-1, with TRBD1 matching 8 bases. CDR3 length equals 18 residues. The V segment lost 6 bases and the J segment 0 bases; nucleotides outside the gene matches: 15. Germline V lookup: CDR1 SGHDN, CDR2 FVKESK. DNA of the CDR3: TGTGCCAGCAGTCCCACTCACGACAGGGGCGGATTGAACACTGAAGCTTTCTTT. This translates into CASSPTHDRGGLNTEAFF. Combining the CDR3 with reference TRBV14 and TRBJ1-1 gives the whole variable domain EAGVTQFPSHSVIEKGQTVTLRCDPISGHDNLYWYRRVMGKEIKFLLHFVKESKQDESGMPNNRFLAERTGGTYSTLKVQPAELEDSGVYFCASSPTHDRGGLNTEAFFGQGTRLTVV.

The rearrangement uses TRBV5-8 and TRBJ1-2; D gene unclear. The germline gives CDR1 SGHTS, CDR2 YDEGEE. CDR3 length equals 13 residues. Trimming stripped 0 bases from V and 4 bases from J, with 7 bases between. The CDR3 DNA sequence: TGTGCCAGCAGCTTGGTGGCGGCCTATGGCTACACCTTC. The encoded protein is CASSLVAAYGYTF. Drawing the rest from reference TRBV5-8 and TRBJ1-2, the complete variable domain is EAGVTQSPTHLIKTRGQQATLRCSPISGHTSVYWYQQALGLGLQFLLWYDEGEERNRGNFPPRFSGRQFPNYSSELNVNALELEDSALYLCASSLVAAYGYTFGSGTRLTVV.